The table lists the clone carrying this T cell receptor beta chain with many counts. Its specificity is not known. Making the TCR beta libraries involved quantitative 5'-RACE with molecular barcodes. TCRdb re-called the 5' RACE reads through MiXCR, storing one row per CDR3 protein. The profile shows about 42,000 distinct CDR3 sequences, around 3.8% of them singletons. After removal of 5 bases from V and 9 bases from J, the junction contained 8 bases not matched to a gene. Per germline, CDR1 SGDLS and CDR2 YYNGEE. The CDR3 covers 14 residues. The sample comes from a study of CD8 T cells in ankylosing spondylitis. Whole-study findings and limits: In reactive arthritis synovial fluid and blood, some motif variants had been reported before.

The chain links TRBV9 to TRBJ2-1; 10 bases are shared with TRBD2. Material: blood, either unsorted or a sorted T cell fraction (not recorded which). The origin of this receptor is a female donor with ankylosing spondylitis or in good health (not recorded which). The CDR3 here is CASRRAGGQGEQFF. The CDR3 DNA reads TGTGCCAGCAGGCGAGCGGGGGGGCAGGGTGAGCAGTTCTTC.